Below are 27 T cell receptor beta chains sequenced from a single sample in a study of blood T cell repertoires in COVID-19. The table came from immunoSEQ multiplex PCR; TCRdb's copy has only in-frame clones and leaves some out. This sample carries about 40,000 clones, 70% to 90% of them seen once, and the ten largest clones take around a fifth. Sequencing was performed on peripheral blood. These receptors all stem from a middle-aged man in a cohort sampled during active COVID-19.

V usage is TRBV19 and J usage is TRBJ2-1; a possible D gene is TRBD1 (5 bases). This CDR3 has 15 residues. The germline V and J ends were trimmed by 7 bases and 1 base, with 14 bases remaining between them. CDR1 LNHDA and CDR2 SQIVND come from the germline V gene (reference sequence). The chain's CDR3 is CASTTGSSSYNEQFF. DNA for the CDR3: TGTGCCAGTACAACAGGAAGTTCGTCCTACAATGAGCAGTTCTTC.

The chain employs TRBV9 and TRBJ2-6; D is ambiguous. CDR1 SGDLS and CDR2 YYNGEE come from the germline V gene. CDR3 length: 15 amino acids. V lost 4 bases, J lost 0 bases, and 8 bases lay in between. The CDR3 DNA reads as TGTGCCAGCAGCCTTTATCGCTCTGGGGCCAACGTCCTGACTTTC. It specifies CASSLYRSGANVLTF.

The chain combines TRBV6-5 with TRBJ2-7; D not certain. Germline CDR1 and CDR2: MNHEY and SVGAGI. The CDR3 is 14 amino acids. Trimming removed 3 bases from V and 7 bases from J, with 16 bases in between. The CDR3 is CASSYREAKREQYF. For the CDR3, the DNA is TGTGCCAGCAGTTATAGAGAGGCCAAAAGAGAGCAGTACTTC.

J is TRBJ2-3 and V is TRBV9; 10 bases agree with TRBD1. The CDR3 is made up of 15 amino acids. The J segment lost 4 bases and the V segment lost 4 bases, leaving 6 bases of the junction unmatched. Germline V lookup: CDR1 SGDLS, CDR2 YYNGEE. CDR3 in DNA: TGTGCCAGCAGCTCTGGACAGGGGGGCTCAGATACGCAGTATTTT. Protein product: CASSSGQGGSDTQYF.

The genes are TRBV14 and TRBJ1-6; D uncertain. V was shortened by 4 bases and J by 7 bases, with 8 bases between the two germline ends. The CDR3 loop spans 13 amino acids. Per germline, CDR1 SGHDN and CDR2 FVKESK. In DNA, the CDR3 is TGTGCCAGCAGCCGTACAGTCAATTCACCCCTCCACTTT. Protein: CASSRTVNSPLHF.

This clone was seen repeatedly, ten times or more. The rearrangement joins TRBV6-4 to TRBJ1-1; 7 bases match TRBD1. Germline trimming cut 3 bases from V and 6 bases from J; bases unmatched to any gene: 4. The germline V gene encodes CDR1 MRHNA and CDR2 SNTAGT. This CDR3 comprises 13 residues. The CDR3 loop reads CASSETGRSEAFF. DNA for the CDR3: TGTGCCAGCAGTGAGACAGGGAGGTCTGAAGCTTTCTTT.

The J gene is TRBJ2-5, the V gene TRBV7-9, with 7 nucleotides matching TRBD1. The CDR3 extends over 17 amino acids. Germline trimming cut 3 bases from V and 5 bases from J; bases unmatched to any gene: 15. The germline V gene has CDR1 SEHNR and CDR2 FQNEAQ (reference sequence). CDR3 coding DNA: TGTGCCAGCAGCTTTCCGGGACAGACCACCCCGAGGGAGACCCAGTACTTC. Translating gives CASSFPGQTTPRETQYF.

For the CDR3, the DNA is TGCAGCGCCGAAGAGGACAGCTATGGCTACACCTTC. Translation: CSAEEDSYGYTF. The rearrangement links TRBV29-1 to TRBJ1-2; tentatively, D is TRBD1 (6 bases). V was pared by 7 bases and J by 4 bases, with 13 bases between. From germline, CDR1 is SQVTM and CDR2 ANQGSEA. The CDR3 consists of 12 residues. Filled out from reference TRBV29-1 and TRBJ1-2, the complete variable domain reads SAVISQKPSRDICQRGTSLTIQCQVDSQVTMMFWYRQQPGQSLTLIATANQGSEATYESGFVIDKFPISRPNLTFSTLTVSNMSPEDSSIYLCSAEEDSYGYTFGSGTRLTVV.

Only one count was recorded for this clone. The chain uses TRBV27 and TRBJ2-5, with TRBD2 matching 7 bases. Germline V gives CDR1 MNHEY, CDR2 SMNVEV (reference sequence). This CDR3 is built from 14 residues. The junction had 6 bases not matched to a gene; V was cut back by 8 bases and J by 0 bases. As DNA, the CDR3 is TGTGCCAGCGGCCAACTAGCGTACCAAGAGACCCAGTACTTC. Translated: CASGQLAYQETQYF.

The chain recombines TRBV7-9 with TRBJ1-4; perhaps TRBD1 as D (5 bases). Trimming stripped 1 base from V and 8 bases from J, with 14 bases between. The CDR3 consists of 15 residues. Germline V CDR1 and CDR2: SEHNR, FQNEAQ (reference sequence). CDR3: CASSLVAGGNEKLFF. Written as DNA, the CDR3 is TGTGCCAGCAGCTTAGTGGCGGGGGGAAACGAAAAACTGTTTTTT.

This chain connects TRBV9 to TRBJ1-2; D is possibly TRBD1 (5 bases). The length of the CDR3 is 15 residues. Trimming shortened V by 4 bases and J by 6 bases, and 19 bases separated the two germline ends. CDR1 and CDR2 (germline): SGDLS, YYNGEE. CDR3 DNA sequence: TGTGCCAGCAGCCGAGACCCAGGTTCGGGGGATGGCTACACCTTC. Translating it yields CASSRDPGSGDGYTF.

The CDR3 sequence: CASSDPRGGAFPSLRYGYTF. In DNA, the CDR3 is TGCGCCAGCAGTGACCCCCGGGGGGGGGCTTTCCCCTCCTTACGCTATGGCTACACCTTC. This rearrangement joins TRBV10-1 to TRBJ1-2; D possibly corresponds to TRBD1 (6 bases). The germline CDR1 and CDR2 sequences are WNHNN and SYGVQD (reference sequence). Trimming removed 3 bases from V and 4 bases from J, with 30 bases in between. The CDR3 loop spans 20 amino acids.

V is TRBV21-1 and J is TRBJ2-7; the table calls TRBD1, which could not be checked here. TRBV21-1 is tagged as a pseudogene. This CDR3 is 17 amino acids long. CDR3 region: CASSHLGLLQAAYEQYF. CDR3 coding DNA: TGTGCCAGCAGCCATCTGGGCCTTCTGCAAGCTGCCTACGAGCAGTACTTC.

The gene calls are TRBV4-1 and TRBJ2-1, with 11 bases aligning to TRBD2. The CDR3 length is 15 residues. V dropped 4 bases and J dropped 9; count of bases not matched to a gene: 8. CDR1 is MGHRA, CDR2 YSYEKL, per germline. Written as DNA, the CDR3 is TGCGCCAGCAGCCTATTAGCGGGGGGGCTTGCTGAGCAGTTCTTC. Its protein is CASSLLAGGLAEQFF.

This chain links TRBV20-1 with TRBJ2-5; no clear D. V shed 3 bases and J shed 2 bases, with 7 bases lying between them. The CDR3 extends over 12 amino acids. CDR1 is DFQATT, CDR2 SNEGSKA, per germline (reference sequence). In DNA, the CDR3 is TGCAGTGCTAGTGACCTTCAAGAGACCCAGTACTTC. Protein sequence: CSASDLQETQYF.

This chain connects TRBV4-3 to TRBJ1-2; no reliable D call. The V end lost 0 bases, the J end lost 0 bases, and 8 bases lay between the germline ends. Germline lookup yields CDR1 LGHNA and CDR2 YSLEER. The CDR3 consists of 15 residues. DNA for the CDR3: TGCGCCAGCAGCCAAGAGCGGGTCGCTAACTATGGCTACACCTTC. It encodes CASSQERVANYGYTF.

The chain couples TRBV13 to TRBJ2-3, with a tentative D call TRBD1 (6 bases). Germline values: CDR1 PRHDT, CDR2 FYEKMQ (reference sequence). The CDR3 runs 14 residues. The V and J ends lost 0 bases and 5 bases respectively, with 9 bases between them. Written as DNA, the CDR3 is TGTGCCAGCAGCTTAGGGAGGGGGAAAGATACGCAGTATTTT. The encoded protein is CASSLGRGKDTQYF.

V gene TRBV7-9 combines with J gene TRBJ1-2, with D perhaps TRBD1 (6 bases). Germline V CDR1 and CDR2: SEHNR, FQNEAQ (reference sequence). This CDR3 is built from 14 residues. Deletions cut 5 bases from V and 7 bases from J, with 17 bases between. CDR3 in DNA: TGTGCCAGCAGCCAGCCCACAGGGAATAGTGGCTACACCTTC. Translation gives CASSQPTGNSGYTF.

This clone was seen a few times. The chain uses TRBV11-2 and TRBJ2-3; D is unresolved. The CDR3 is made up of 18 amino acids. In germline, CDR1 is SGHAT, CDR2 FQNNGV. Trimming removed 5 bases from V and 2 bases from J, with 23 bases in between. The DNA of the CDR3 is TGTGCCAGCAGCCCGAGACTCACCCGTGGGTTATTCACAGATACGCAGTATTTT. It yields the protein CASSPRLTRGLFTDTQYF.

The chain couples TRBV4-3 to TRBJ1-6; D remains unclear. Trimming removed 4 bases from V and 2 bases from J, with 9 bases in between. Germline V gives CDR1 LGHNA, CDR2 YSLEER. This CDR3 is 15 amino acids long. This CDR3 is CASSRVQTYNSPLHF. The CDR3 region has the DNA TGCGCCAGCAGCCGTGTGCAGACCTATAATTCACCCCTCCACTTT.

CDR3 coding DNA: TGTGCCAGCAGCGAAGAGGGCCACGAGCAGTACTTC. This codes for CASSEEGHEQYF. The rearrangement uses TRBV13 and TRBJ2-7; D may be TRBD2 (5 bases). Germline values: CDR1 PRHDT, CDR2 FYEKMQ (reference sequence). Between the trimmed V and J ends, which lost 5 bases and 5 bases, there was a span of 10 bases. The CDR3 is 12 residues long.

The chain has TRBV19 and TRBJ2-7; TRBD1 aligns across 9 bases. V gave up 3 bases and J gave up 1 base; unmatched junction bases: 4. Germline V lookup: CDR1 LNHDA, CDR2 SQIVND (reference sequence). This CDR3 is 15 amino acids long. The CDR3 loop is CASSITGGYSYEQYF. The CDR3, as DNA: TGTGCCAGTAGTATCACAGGGGGCTATTCCTACGAGCAGTACTTC.

CDR3: CASGLGGHQPQHF. The CDR3 DNA is TGTGCTAGTGGTTTGGGGGGCCATCAGCCCCAGCATTTT. The V gene is TRBV12-5, the J gene TRBJ1-5, with a tentative D call TRBD1 (5 bases). This CDR3 is built from 13 residues. Germline values: CDR1 LGHNT, CDR2 FRNRAP. Trimming pared 1 base from V and 5 bases from J, leaving 6 bases between.

V and J are TRBV3-1 (or the pseudogene TRBV3-2) and TRBJ2-1, with D unclear. This CDR3 comprises 15 residues. V was cut by 1 base and J by 0 bases, with 7 bases left in between. Germline CDR1 and CDR2: LGHDT and YNNKEL (reference sequence). In nucleotides, the CDR3 is TGTGCCAGCAGCCAAGTTCTTCTCTCCTACAATGAGCAGTTCTTC. It encodes CASSQVLLSYNEQFF.

In this sample, this clone turned up a few times. The V gene is TRBV19, the J gene TRBJ2-7; 12 nucleotides agree with TRBD2. The V gene's germline CDR1 is LNHDA and CDR2 SQIVND (reference sequence). The CDR3 consists of 15 residues. The V gene end was trimmed by 10 bases and the J gene end by 3 bases; junction bases not matched to a gene: 10. CDR3 sequence reads: CANSHPSGRVYEQYV. The DNA of the CDR3 is TGTGCCAATTCACACCCTAGCGGGAGGGTCTACGAGCAGTACGTC.

The genes are TRBV19 and TRBJ2-1; TRBD2 matches 7 bases. V trimming: 3 bases; J trimming: 6 bases; junction bases outside the gene matches: 5. The length of the CDR3 is 14 residues. Germline V CDR1 and CDR2: LNHDA, SQIVND (reference sequence). As DNA, the CDR3 is TGTGCCAGTAGTATCGGCGGGAGTGGCAATGAGCAGTTCTTC. The encoded protein is CASSIGGSGNEQFF.

The chain joins TRBV19 to TRBJ2-6; D not resolved. The CDR3 covers 14 residues. Germline CDR1 reads LNHDA; CDR2 reads SQIVND (reference sequence). V dropped 2 bases and J dropped 4 bases, with 6 bases sitting between them. In nucleotides, the CDR3 is TGTGCCAGTAGTATAAGCGCCGGGGCCAACGTCCTGACTTTC. The encoded protein is CASSISAGANVLTF.